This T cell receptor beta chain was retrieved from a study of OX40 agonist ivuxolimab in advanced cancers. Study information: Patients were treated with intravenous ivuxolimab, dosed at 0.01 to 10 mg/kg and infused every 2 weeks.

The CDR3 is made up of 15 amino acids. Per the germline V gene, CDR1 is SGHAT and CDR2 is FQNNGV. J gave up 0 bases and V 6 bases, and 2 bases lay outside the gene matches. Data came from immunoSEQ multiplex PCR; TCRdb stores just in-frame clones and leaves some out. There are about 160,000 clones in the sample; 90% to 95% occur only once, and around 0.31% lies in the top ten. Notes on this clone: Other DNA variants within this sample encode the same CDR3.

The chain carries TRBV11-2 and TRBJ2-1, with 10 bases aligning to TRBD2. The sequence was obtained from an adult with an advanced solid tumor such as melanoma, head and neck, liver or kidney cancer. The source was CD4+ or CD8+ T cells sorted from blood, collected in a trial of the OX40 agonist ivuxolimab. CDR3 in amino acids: CASSWTSGSYNEQFF. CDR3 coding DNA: TGTGCCAGCAGTTGGACTAGCGGCTCCTACAATGAGCAGTTCTTC.